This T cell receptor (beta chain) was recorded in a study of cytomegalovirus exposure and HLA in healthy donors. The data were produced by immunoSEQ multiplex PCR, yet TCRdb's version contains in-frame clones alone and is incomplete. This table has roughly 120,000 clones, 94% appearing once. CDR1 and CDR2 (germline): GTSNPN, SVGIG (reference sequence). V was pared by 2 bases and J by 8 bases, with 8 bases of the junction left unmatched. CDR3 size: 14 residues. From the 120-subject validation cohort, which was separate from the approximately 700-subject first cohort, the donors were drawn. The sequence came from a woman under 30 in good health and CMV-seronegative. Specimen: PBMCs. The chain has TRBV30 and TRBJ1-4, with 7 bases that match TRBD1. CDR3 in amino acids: CAWSNGQEGEKLFF. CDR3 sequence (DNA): TGTGCCTGGAGTAACGGACAGGAGGGCGAAAAACTGTTTTTT.